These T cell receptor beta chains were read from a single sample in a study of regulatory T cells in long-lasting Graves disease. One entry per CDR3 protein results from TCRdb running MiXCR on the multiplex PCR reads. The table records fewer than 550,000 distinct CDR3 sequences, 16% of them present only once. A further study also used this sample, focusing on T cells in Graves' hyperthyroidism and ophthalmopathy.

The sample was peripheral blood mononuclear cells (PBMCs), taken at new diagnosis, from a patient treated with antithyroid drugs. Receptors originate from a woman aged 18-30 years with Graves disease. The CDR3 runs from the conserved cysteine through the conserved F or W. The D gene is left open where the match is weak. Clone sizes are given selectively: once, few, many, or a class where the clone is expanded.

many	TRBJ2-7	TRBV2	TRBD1	TGTGCCAGCAGTGCACAGGGGGCTGGAGAGCAGTACTTC	CASSAQGAGEQYF
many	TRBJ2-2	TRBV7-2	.	TGTGCCAGCAGCTTACTTGGGCTAGCCGGGGAGCTGTTTTTT	CASSLLGLAGELFF
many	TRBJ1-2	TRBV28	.	TGTGCCAGCAGTTTAGGGAGCTATGGCTACACCTTC	CASSLGSYGYTF
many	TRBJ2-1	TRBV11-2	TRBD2	TGTGCCAGCAGCTTAAGGAGCGGGGAGTCCTACAATGAGCAGTTCTTC	CASSLRSGESYNEQFF
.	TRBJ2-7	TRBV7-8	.	TGTGCCAGCAGCTTAGTTGGTGGGACTCTGAGCTACGAGCAGTACTTC	CASSLVGGTLSYEQYF
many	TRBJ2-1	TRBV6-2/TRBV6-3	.	TGTGCCAGCACCCCGATCGGACCCTCCCCTCACAATGAGCAGTTCTTC	CASTPIGPSPHNEQFF
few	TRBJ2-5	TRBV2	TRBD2	TGTGCCAGCAGTGGAAATTCGGGACTAGCCTACCAAGAGACCCAGTACTTC	CASSGNSGLAYQETQYF
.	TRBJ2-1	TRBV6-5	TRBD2	TGTGCCAGCAGTTCCCCGGGACTAGCGGGAGGGCCGGGTCCTGAGCAGTTCTTC	CASSSPGLAGGPGPEQFF
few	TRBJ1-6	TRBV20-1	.	TGCAGTGCGAAGAAACAGGGTCCGAATTCACCCCTCCACTTT	CSAKKQGPNSPLHF
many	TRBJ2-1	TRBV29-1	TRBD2	TGCAGCGTTGCCAGCGGGAGTTCGAATGAGCAGTTCTTC	CSVASGSSNEQFF
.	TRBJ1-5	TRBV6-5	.	TGTGCCAGCAGTTACTCTGCGGGGTTGGATCAGCCCCAGCATTTT	CASSYSAGLDQPQHF
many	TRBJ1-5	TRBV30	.	TGTGCCTGGAGTTTCTCCTTCGGGATCCAAAATCAGCCCCAGCATTTT	CAWSFSFGIQNQPQHF
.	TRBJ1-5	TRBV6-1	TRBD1	TGTGCCAGCAGTGCCAGGGGGTATAGCAATCAGCCCCAGCATTTT	CASSARGYSNQPQHF
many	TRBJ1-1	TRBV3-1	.	TGTGCCAGCAGCCTAAGGGGAGGGGGGTGGTCCACTGAAGCTTTCTTT	CASSLRGGGWSTEAFF
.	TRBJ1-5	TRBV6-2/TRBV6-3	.	TGTGCCAGCAGTAAGCTAACAGCCAGCAATCAGCCCCAGCATTTT	CASSKLTASNQPQHF
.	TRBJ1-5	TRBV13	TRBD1	TGTGCCAGCAGCTCCTCCGGACAGGGAGGTCAGCCCCAGCATTTT	CASSSSGQGGQPQHF
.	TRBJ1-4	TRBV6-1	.	TGTGCCAGCAACCGGCCACGTAATGAAAAACTGTTTTTT	CASNRPRNEKLFF
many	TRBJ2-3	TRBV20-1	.	TGCAGTGCTAGAGTAGCGCTTTCGGGCACAGATACGCAGTATTTT	CSARVALSGTDTQYF
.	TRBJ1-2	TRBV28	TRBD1	TGTGCCAGCAGTTTAGGGGGCCCACAGGGGAATGGCTACACCTTC	CASSLGGPQGNGYTF
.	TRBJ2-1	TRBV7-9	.	TGTGCCAGCACCCAAAATTACAATGAGCAGTTCTTC	CASTQNYNEQFF
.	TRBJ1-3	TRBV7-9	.	TGTGCCAGCAGCTTAGGCCGCGGGAACCCCATATATTTT	CASSLGRGNPIYF
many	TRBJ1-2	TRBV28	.	TGTGCCAGCACAGGGAATCGGGGCTACACCTTC	CASTGNRGYTF
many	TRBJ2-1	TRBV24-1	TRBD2	TGTGCCACTGAGTCGGCTAGCGGGACATTCGGGTCCTACAATGAGCAGTTCTTC	CATESASGTFGSYNEQFF
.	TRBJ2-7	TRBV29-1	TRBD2	TGCAGCGTTGAAGACGGGGCTAGCGGGCCCTACGAGCAGTACTTC	CSVEDGASGPYEQYF
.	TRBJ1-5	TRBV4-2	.	TGTGCCAGCAGCCAAGAGGCTTATAGCAATCAGCCCCAGCATTTT	CASSQEAYSNQPQHF
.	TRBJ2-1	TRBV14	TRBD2	TGTGCCAGCAGCCAAAGTAGGTTAGGACTAGCGGGATTAGAGCAGTTCTTC	CASSQSRLGLAGLEQFF
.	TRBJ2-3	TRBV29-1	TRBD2	TGCAGCGTTGCGACTAGCGATGGAAGGATGGGCCTCTCAGATACGCAGTATTTT	CSVATSDGRMGLSDTQYF
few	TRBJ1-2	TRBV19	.	TGTGCCAGTACCTCCCCGGCCCCAGGGGTCTATGGCTACACCTTC	CASTSPAPGVYGYTF
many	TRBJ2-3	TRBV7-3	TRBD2	TGTGCCAGCAGTCCATTAGCGGGAGGGGATACAGATACGCAGTATTTT	CASSPLAGGDTDTQYF
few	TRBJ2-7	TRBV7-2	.	TGTGCCAGCAGCTTCACCGGGACAAGCCCCCTCGAGCAGTACTTC	CASSFTGTSPLEQYF
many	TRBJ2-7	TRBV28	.	TGTGCCAGCAGTTTGCGGGAAATGGGCGAGCAGTACTTC	CASSLREMGEQYF
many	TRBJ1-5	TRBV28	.	TGTGCCAGTCAGGACAGACTTTATCAGCCCCAGCATTTT	CASQDRLYQPQHF
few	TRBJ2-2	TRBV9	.	TGTGCCAGCAGCGCGGACGTTATGAACACCGGGGAGCTGTTTTTT	CASSADVMNTGELFF
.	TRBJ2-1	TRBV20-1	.	TGCAGTGCTAGCTCGGGCTTAAGCTCCTACAATGAGCAGTTCTTC	CSASSGLSSYNEQFF
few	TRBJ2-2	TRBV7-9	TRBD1	TGTGCCAGCAGTTCCCTCAAGGGACAGGGGAGGATCGGGGAGCTGTTTTTT	CASSSLKGQGRIGELFF
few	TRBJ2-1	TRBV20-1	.	TGCAGTGCTAGGAGAGACGAAAAGAATGAGCAGTTCTTC	CSARRDEKNEQFF
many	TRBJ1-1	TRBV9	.	TGTGCCAGCAGCGCGGCCGGGACTACTGAAGCTTTCTTT	CASSAAGTTEAFF
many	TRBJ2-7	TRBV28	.	TGTGCCAGCAGTTTGGGTCCGATTTACGAGCAGTACTTC	CASSLGPIYEQYF
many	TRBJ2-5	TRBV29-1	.	TGCAGCGTGGAAAGACAACAAGAGACCCAGTACTTC	CSVERQQETQYF
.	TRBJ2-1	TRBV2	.	TGTGCCAGCGGGTTAGTTGAGCAGTTCTTC	CASGLVEQFF
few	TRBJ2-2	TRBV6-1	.	TGTGCCAGCAGACTGGCCCAAGGGAACACCGGGGAGCTGTTTTTT	CASRLAQGNTGELFF
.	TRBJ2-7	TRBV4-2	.	TGTGCCAGCAGCCAAAGTGGCGAGCTAGGGGAGCAGTACTTC	CASSQSGELGEQYF
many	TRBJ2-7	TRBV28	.	TGTGCCAGCTACCCCACGGACAGCTCCTACGAGCAGTACTTC	CASYPTDSSYEQYF
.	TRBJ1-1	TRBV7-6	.	TGTGCCAGCAGCTTAGGCCTCTATAGCACTGAAGCTTTCTTT	CASSLGLYSTEAFF
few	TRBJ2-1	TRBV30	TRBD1	TGTGCCTGGAGTGGAACAGGGGCGGCCTACAATGAGCAGTTCTTC	CAWSGTGAAYNEQFF
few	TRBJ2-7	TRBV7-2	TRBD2	TGTGCCAGCAGCTTAGGCGGGAGGGCTCACGAGCAGTACTTC	CASSLGGRAHEQYF
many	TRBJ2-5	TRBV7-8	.	TGTGCCAGCAGCGTACAGGGCCAAGAGACCCAGTACTTC	CASSVQGQETQYF
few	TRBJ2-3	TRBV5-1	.	TGCGCCAGCAGCTTGGATAGCGTAAGCACAAATACGCAGTATTTT	CASSLDSVSTNTQYF
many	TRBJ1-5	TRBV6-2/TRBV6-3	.	TGTGCCAGCAAAACCCGGGAACAGGCGAATCAGCCCCAGCATTTT	CASKTREQANQPQHF
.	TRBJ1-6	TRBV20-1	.	TGCAGTGCTAGAGAGACAGTTCAAAATTCACCCCTCCACTTT	CSARETVQNSPLHF
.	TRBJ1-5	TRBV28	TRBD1	TGTGCCAGCAGTACAGGGGGCAGGGGTCAGCCCCAGCATTTT	CASSTGGRGQPQHF
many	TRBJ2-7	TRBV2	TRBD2	TGTGCCAGCAGTGAAAGGCTAGCGGGAGGGCAGAGTTTCTACGAGCAGTACTTC	CASSERLAGGQSFYEQYF
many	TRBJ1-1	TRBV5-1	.	TGCGCCAGCAGCTTGGGGGGCGCTTCGTCTGAAGCTTTCTTT	CASSLGGASSEAFF
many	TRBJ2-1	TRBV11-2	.	TGTGCCAGCAGCTTGGGCGGGTCAGGTCATGAGCAGTTCTTC	CASSLGGSGHEQFF
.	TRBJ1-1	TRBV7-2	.	TGTGCCAGCAGCTTGGGTTACATTGAGGGAAAAGCTTTCTTT	CASSLGYIEGKAFF
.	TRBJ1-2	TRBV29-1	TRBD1	TGCAGCGTCTTCAGGGGACAGGGGGCGATATCAAACTATGGCTACACCTTC	CSVFRGQGAISNYGYTF
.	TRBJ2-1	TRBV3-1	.	TGTGCCACCGGGACCGGAGGGGCAAAGGAGCAGTTCTTC	CATGTGGAKEQFF
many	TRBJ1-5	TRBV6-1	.	TGTGCCAGCAGTACAGGCAATCAGCCCCAGCATTTT	CASSTGNQPQHF
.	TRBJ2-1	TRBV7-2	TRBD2	TGTGCCAGCCTGTTCAGGGTTAGCGGGAGGAGTGAGCAGTTCTTC	CASLFRVSGRSEQFF